The clone carrying this T cell receptor (beta chain) turned up a few times. The length of the CDR3 is 19 residues. V lost 2 bases and J lost 5; bases outside the gene matches: 16. Germline V CDR1 and CDR2: LGHNA, YSLEER. Per the authors' pipeline: Reference gene primers were amplified, and this amplification served to estimate nucleated cell counts. Produced via immunoSEQ multiplex PCR; TCRdb's table is partial and in-frame only. Clone size and V and J calls were adopted from that table, with D and trimming inferred from the DNA. The table shows under 150,000 clones, with approximately 80% occurring only once. The sample is drawn from a study of blood T cell repertoires in COVID-19. As for the study in general: The cDNA or gDNA used as material had been derived from T cells, B-cell-depleted T cells, or PBMCs.

This sequence joins TRBV4-3 and TRBJ2-3; 10 bases are a match to TRBD2. The sequenced sample was peripheral blood. This clonotype originated in a woman between 45 and 60 years old with acute or convalescent COVID-19. The CDR3 spells CASSQQILAIAGGGDTQYF. The CDR3 nucleotides read TGCGCCAGCAGCCAACAAATCCTAGCTATAGCGGGGGGAGGAGATACGCAGTATTTT.